This T cell receptor (beta chain) originates from a study of control samples from healthy donors and cancer patients. The table came from immunoSEQ multiplex PCR; TCRdb's copy has only in-frame clones and leaves some out. The sample has about 130,000 clones, approximately 90% seen once. Trimming cost V 8 bases and J 8 bases; bases outside gene matches: 12. Germline assignment: CDR1 LGHDT and CDR2 YNNKEL (reference sequence). The CDR3 spans 15 residues. This clonotype originated in a woman aged 50 to 65 in good health. Material: blood. The chain is built from TRBV3-1 (or the pseudogene TRBV3-2) and TRBJ2-1, with 10 bases aligning to TRBD2. This CDR3 is CASLLSSGSLYEQFF. The CDR3 region has the DNA TGTGCCAGCTTACTTTCTAGCGGGAGTTTGTATGAGCAGTTCTTC.